The 29 T cell receptor beta chains below come from one sample, sequenced in a study of patients and donors after allogeneic stem cell transplantation. In TCRdb, the RT-PCR reads were re-called with MiXCR into one record per CDR3 protein. This table has about 960,000 distinct CDR3 sequences, approximately 18% appearing once. The sequencing sample was made of blood, either unsorted or a sorted T cell fraction (not recorded which). The receptor source for this set is a human donor who was either an allogeneic HSCT recipient or a stem cell or donor lymphocyte infusion donor (not recorded which). It is not recorded whose cells these are; they may come from a transplant donor.

The V call is TRBV24-1, the J call TRBJ2-3, with D perhaps TRBD1 (5 bases). Trimming left V 7 bases short and J 8 bases short, with 15 bases between. The germline gives CDR1 KGHDR, CDR2 SFDVKD. This CDR3 region has 13 residues. The CDR3 loop is CATRDSRRFTQYF. The CDR3 nucleotides read TGTGCCACCAGAGACAGTCGGAGATTTACGCAGTATTTT.

This clonotype was seen ten or more times. The V call is TRBV12-3 or TRBV12-4, the J call TRBJ1-2; D is undetermined. The length of the CDR3 is 13 residues. With 5 bases removed from V and 5 bases from J, the gap between germline ends came to 12 bases. The CDR3 DNA follows: TGTGCCAGCAGTCCCATTGGCGGGTATGGCTACACCTTC. This codes for CASSPIGGYGYTF.

This clonotype came up many times. One end of the junction is discordant with germline, which a read error may explain. The CDR3 nucleotides read TGTGCCAGCAGCTTAGACAGGGTGGGTAATTCACCCCTCCACTTT. This encodes CASSLDRVGNSPLHF. This chain joins TRBV5-1 and TRBJ1-6, with 7 bases aligning to TRBD1. The CDR3 length is 15 residues. Germline V CDR1 and CDR2: SGHRS, YFSETQ.

This clonotype was observed a few times. The V call is TRBV7-3, the J call TRBJ2-7; 7 bases are shared with TRBD2. This CDR3 spans 15 amino acids. CDR1 and CDR2 (germline): SGHTA, FQGTGA. V lost 5 bases to trimming and J lost 3 bases; unmatched junction nucleotides: 10. The CDR3, as DNA: TGTGCCAGCAGCCCTTATGCGGGAGAGGGCTACGAGCAGTACTTC. As protein: CASSPYAGEGYEQYF.

V gene TRBV12-3 or TRBV12-4 combines with J gene TRBJ2-7, with D possibly matching TRBD1 (6 bases). The CDR3 is made up of 14 amino acids. The ends were cut back, 6 bases at V and 3 bases at J, with 15 bases in the middle. The CDR3, as DNA: TGTGCCAGCAGGGAACAGGGTGGTAGCTACGAGCAGTACTTC. This codes for CASREQGGSYEQYF.

A few counts support this clonotype. CDR3 residues: CASSQFTGEQFF. The CDR3 region has the DNA TGTGCCAGCAGCCAATTTACCGGTGAGCAGTTCTTC. The chain carries TRBV3-1 and TRBJ2-1; no definite D call. The length of the CDR3 is 12 residues. Trimming shortened V by 2 bases and J by 9 bases, and 8 bases separated the two germline ends. Germline V gene data show CDR1 as LGHDT and CDR2 as YNNKEL (reference sequence).

CDR3 sequence reads: CASSPDRVEQYF. The CDR3 bases are TGTGCCAGCAGCCCGGACAGAGTAGAGCAGTACTTC. The V gene is TRBV9, the J gene TRBJ2-7; D might be TRBD1 (6 bases). The V end was cut by 4 bases, the J end by 7 bases, with 12 bases between. This CDR3 has 12 amino acids. Germline values: CDR1 SGDLS, CDR2 YYNGEE.

This clonotype was seen only a few times. The V gene is TRBV19, the J gene TRBJ2-1; D remains unclear. The CDR3 is 12 residues long. Between the trimmed V and J ends, which lost 4 bases and 7 bases, there was a span of 8 bases. From germline, CDR1 is LNHDA and CDR2 SQIVND (reference sequence). CDR3 residues: CASSTNWNEQFF. Written as DNA, the CDR3 is TGTGCCAGTAGTACAAACTGGAATGAGCAGTTCTTC.

The V and J genes are TRBV24-1 and TRBJ2-7; TRBD1 agrees at 7 bases. J was trimmed by 5 bases and V by 4 bases; bases with no gene match: 4. The germline V gene has CDR1 KGHDR and CDR2 SFDVKD. CDR3 length: 13 residues. CDR3 sequence: CATSEGGRDEQYF. CDR3 DNA sequence: TGTGCCACCAGTGAAGGGGGCCGTGACGAGCAGTACTTC.

This clonotype has a handful of counts. The chain joins TRBV7-9 to TRBJ2-7, with a possible D match to TRBD2 (6 bases). The germline gives CDR1 SEHNR, CDR2 FQNEAQ (reference sequence). V was clipped by 6 bases and J by 2 bases, with 11 bases between them. CDR3 length: 13 residues. CDR3 region: CASREGSTYEQYF. The DNA of the CDR3 is TGTGCCAGCAGGGAGGGCAGCACCTACGAGCAGTACTTC.

The chain joins TRBV5-1 to TRBJ1-2; D perhaps matches TRBD1 (5 bases). CDR1 SGHRS and CDR2 YFSETQ come from the germline V gene. Trimming took off 1 base at V and 8 bases at J, with 15 bases between the two ends. The CDR3 spans 14 residues. The CDR3: CASSLPNQGDGYTF. In nucleotides, the CDR3 is TGCGCCAGCAGCTTGCCCAACCAAGGGGACGGCTACACCTTC. The full variable domain, in which reference TRBV5-1 and TRBJ1-2 provide the parts outside the CDR3, is KAGVTQTPRYLIKTRGQQVTLSCSPISGHRSVSWYQQTPGQGLQFLFEYFSETQRNKGNFPGRFSGRQFSNSRSEMNVSTLELGDSALYLCASSLPNQGDGYTFGSGTRLTVV.

The chain has TRBV20-1 and TRBJ2-7; 11 bases agree with TRBD2. Trimming removed 6 bases from V and 6 bases from J; junction bases left unmatched: 10. The CDR3 contains 14 residues. Germline CDR1 reads DFQATT; CDR2 reads SNEGSKA (reference sequence). The CDR3 DNA follows: TGCAGTGCCGAAGGCGGCCTAGCGGGGGGCGAGCAGTACTTC. It encodes CSAEGGLAGGEQYF.

This clonotype was detected only a few times. The rearrangement uses TRBV4-3 and TRBJ2-1; 8 bases line up with TRBD2. Germline V gives CDR1 LGHNA, CDR2 YSLEER. This CDR3 contains 14 residues. The V gene end was trimmed by 4 bases and the J gene end by 6 bases; junction bases not matched to a gene: 5. CDR3 protein: CASSRTTSVNEQFF. CDR3 sequence (DNA): TGCGCCAGCAGCCGAACGACTAGCGTCAATGAGCAGTTCTTC.

This clonotype occurred many times. This sequence joins TRBV29-1 and TRBJ2-3, with TRBD2 identical over 7 bases. Germline V gives CDR1 SQVTM, CDR2 ANQGSEA. Trimming removed 3 bases from V and 0 bases from J; junction bases left unmatched: 0. This CDR3 contains 13 residues. CDR3: CSVERGSTDTQYF. The CDR3 DNA is TGCAGCGTTGAGCGGGGGAGCACAGATACGCAGTATTTT.

This clonotype was seen more than once but under ten times. The chain employs TRBV7-3 and TRBJ2-1; unclear D gene. Germline V gives CDR1 SGHTA, CDR2 FQGTGA. The CDR3 is 16 amino acids. V was clipped by 5 bases and J by 7 bases, with 21 bases between them. CDR3 loop: CASSPRPISLGNEQFF. As DNA, the CDR3 is TGTGCCAGCAGCCCCCGACCCATATCTTTGGGGAATGAGCAGTTCTTC.

The V gene is TRBV24-1, the J gene TRBJ2-1; the match to TRBD2 covers 7 bases. This CDR3 contains 16 residues. With 0 bases clipped from V and 0 bases from J, the junction kept 1 base outside the gene matches. The V gene's germline CDR1 is KGHDR and CDR2 SFDVKD. CDR3 coding DNA: TGTGCCACCAGTGATTTGGGGGGGGTCTCCTACAATGAGCAGTTCTTC. Residues: CATSDLGGVSYNEQFF.

This clonotype was seen a few times. V and J are TRBV6-5 and TRBJ1-4; a weak D match, TRBD1 (5 bases). Trimming removed 2 bases at V and 7 bases at J, with 17 bases between. The CDR3 spans 16 residues. Germline values: CDR1 MNHEY, CDR2 SVGAGI. The DNA for the CDR3 is TGTGCCAGCAGTTACGGGGGGAATATGAGAGGTGAAAAACTGTTTTTT. Residues: CASSYGGNMRGEKLFF.

The sample holds a few counts of this clonotype. The gene calls are TRBV6-1 and TRBJ2-2; 9 nucleotides line up with TRBD2. The CDR3 has 16 residues. Per germline, CDR1 MNHNS and CDR2 SASEGT. V trimming: 7 bases; J trimming: 0 bases; junction bases outside the gene matches: 6. In nucleotides, the CDR3 is TGTGCCAGCAAATGGCGGGGGGGATCGAACACCGGGGAGCTGTTTTTT. It is translated as CASKWRGGSNTGELFF.

This clonotype appeared many times. The J gene is TRBJ1-1, the V gene TRBV7-9; 7 nucleotides match TRBD1. The CDR3 runs 13 residues. Germline V CDR1 and CDR2: SEHNR, FQNEAQ (reference sequence). V lost 6 bases and J lost 7; bases outside the gene matches: 8. The CDR3 nucleotides are TGTGCCAGCAGAGACAGGGCACGAGATGAAGCTTTCTTT. This translates into CASRDRARDEAFF.

This rearrangement joins TRBV12-3 or TRBV12-4 to TRBJ2-7; D is unresolved. Trimming removed 6 bases from V and 3 bases from J, with 18 bases in between. The CDR3 covers 15 residues. CDR3 in amino acids: CASRWSLAASYEQYF. Here the CDR3 DNA reads TGTGCCAGCAGATGGAGCTTGGCGGCTAGCTACGAGCAGTACTTC.

J is TRBJ1-1 and V is TRBV6-1; D remains unclear. CDR3 length equals 13 residues. Germline CDR1 reads MNHNS; CDR2 reads SASEGT. The V gene lost 7 bases and the J gene lost 5 bases, with 14 bases spanning the gap. CDR3 DNA sequence: TGTGCCAGCACCAATAACGGGCGAACTGAAGCTTTCTTT. Protein: CASTNNGRTEAFF.

This chain uses TRBV12-3 or TRBV12-4 with TRBJ1-2; D is ambiguous. V was trimmed by 3 bases and J by 10 bases, leaving 12 bases between them. The CDR3 runs to 12 residues. The CDR3 DNA follows: TGTGCCAGCAGTTTCCGACTGCTTGCCTACACCTTC. It is translated as CASSFRLLAYTF.

This clonotype was seen more than once but under ten times. This chain joins TRBV29-1 and TRBJ2-5; 8 nucleotides agree with TRBD2. The CDR3 extends over 13 amino acids. V lost 1 base and J lost 7; bases outside the gene matches: 5. Per the germline V gene, CDR1 is SQVTM and CDR2 is ANQGSEA. In DNA, the CDR3 is TGCAGCGTTGAAGGAGCGGGAGAGTGGACCCAGTACTTC. The encoded protein is CSVEGAGEWTQYF.

As regards this clonotype: This may come from a read error, since a much larger clone is one base off. This chain uses TRBV7-3 with TRBJ1-1; 8 bases agree with TRBD1. V lost 5 bases, J lost 1 base, and 3 bases stayed unmatched. CDR1 SGHTA and CDR2 FQGTGA come from the germline V gene. The CDR3 spans 14 residues. The CDR3 sequence: CASSRTGTNTEAFF. CDR3 nucleotides: TGTGCCAGCAGCCGGACAGGGACGAACACTGAAGCTTTCTTT.

This clonotype was detected only a few times. The rearrangement uses TRBV27 and TRBJ2-7; 7 positions match TRBD1. Per the germline V gene, CDR1 is MNHEY and CDR2 is SMNVEV (reference sequence). With 4 bases clipped from V and 1 base from J, the junction kept 7 bases outside the gene matches. The CDR3 contains 15 residues. The CDR3 sequence: CASSYQWTGSYEQYF. The CDR3 coding sequence is TGTGCCAGCAGTTACCAATGGACAGGTTCCTACGAGCAGTACTTC.

The J gene is TRBJ2-1, the V gene TRBV12-3 or TRBV12-4; no reliable D call. The germline V and J ends were trimmed by 0 bases and 8 bases, with 17 bases remaining between them. CDR3 size: 16 residues. The CDR3 DNA reads as TGTGCCAGCAGTTTAGCGCAAGGGCCACTCTTGGATGAGCAGTTCTTC. Protein: CASSLAQGPLLDEQFF.

In its sample, this clonotype was seen a few times. The gene calls are TRBV25-1 and TRBJ1-5; the match to TRBD1 covers 7 bases. Germline V gives CDR1 MGHDK, CDR2 SYGVNS. The CDR3 is 14 amino acids. The V gene end was trimmed by 6 bases and the J gene end by 4 bases; junction bases not matched to a gene: 6. The CDR3 spells CASSVTGSNQPQHF. CDR3 DNA sequence: TGTGCCAGCAGCGTGACAGGGTCAAATCAGCCCCAGCATTTT.

The chain is built from TRBV21-1 and TRBJ2-3; TRBD1 is taken as the D call from the table, unchecked against the DNA. TRBV21-1 is a pseudogene locus. The CDR3 has 17 amino acids. CDR3: CASSSRRDSRSTDTQYF. The CDR3 DNA follows: TGTGCCAGCAGCTCCCGCCGGGACAGCCGGAGCACAGATACGCAGTATTTT.

Written as DNA, the CDR3 is TGTGCCAGCAGTTGGAGACAGGGTAACGAGCAGTACTTC. It specifies CASSWRQGNEQYF. The chain recombines TRBV6-5 with TRBJ2-7, with 7 bases matching TRBD1. From germline, CDR1 is MNHEY and CDR2 SVGAGI. The CDR3 has 13 residues. Germline trimming cut 4 bases from V and 5 bases from J; bases unmatched to any gene: 5.